This T cell receptor beta chain stems from a study of radiotherapy plus CTLA-4 blockade in lung cancer. Broader study findings: After radiotherapy and ipilimumab, tumor-derived clones expanded in peripheral blood.

The protocol was immunoSEQ multiplex PCR, while the TCRdb copy is restricted to in-frame clones and leaves out a portion. The sample comprises 100,000 or so clones, 82% of which are singletons, and about 26% rests with the top ten. This clone was recorded only once. Its specificity is not known. This CDR3 has 12 amino acids. Germline CDR1 and CDR2: SQVTM and ANQGSEA. Between the trimmed V and J ends, which lost 7 bases and 0 bases, there was a span of 8 bases. The clonotype was recovered from a human donor with non-small cell lung cancer that progressed on radiotherapy plus ipilimumab. Sequencing was performed on peripheral blood, taken from a patient treated with radiotherapy plus ipilimumab. V usage is TRBV29-1 and J usage is TRBJ2-3; D is perhaps TRBD2 (5 bases). CDR3 nucleotide sequence: TGCAGCGGCCGGGAAAGCACAGATACGCAGTATTTT. Translated: CSGRESTDTQYF.